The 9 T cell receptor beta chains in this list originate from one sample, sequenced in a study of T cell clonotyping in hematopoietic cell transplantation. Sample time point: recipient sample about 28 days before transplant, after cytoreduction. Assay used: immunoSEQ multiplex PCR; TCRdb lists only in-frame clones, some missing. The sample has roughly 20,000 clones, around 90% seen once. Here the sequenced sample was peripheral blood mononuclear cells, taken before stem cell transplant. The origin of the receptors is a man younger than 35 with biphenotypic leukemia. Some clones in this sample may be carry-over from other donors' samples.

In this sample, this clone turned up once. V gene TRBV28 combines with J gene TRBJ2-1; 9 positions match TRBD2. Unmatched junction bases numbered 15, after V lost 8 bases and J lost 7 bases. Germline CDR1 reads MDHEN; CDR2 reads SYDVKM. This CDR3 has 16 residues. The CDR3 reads CASGDGIAGVRNEQFF. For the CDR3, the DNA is TGTGCCAGCGGCGACGGAATAGCGGGAGTTAGGAATGAGCAGTTCTTC. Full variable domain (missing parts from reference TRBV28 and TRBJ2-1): DVKVTQSSRYLVKRTGEKVFLECVQDMDHENMFWYRQDPGLGLRLIYFSYDVKMKEKGDIPEGYSVSREKKERFSLILESASTNQTSMYLCASGDGIAGVRNEQFFGPGTRLTVL.

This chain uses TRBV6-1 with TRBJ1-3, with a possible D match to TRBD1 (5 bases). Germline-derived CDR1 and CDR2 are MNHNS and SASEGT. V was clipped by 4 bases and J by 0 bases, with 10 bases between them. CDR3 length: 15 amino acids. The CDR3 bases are TGTGCCAGCAGTGCGCGACAGTTCTCTGGAAACACCATATATTTT. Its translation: CASSARQFSGNTIYF.

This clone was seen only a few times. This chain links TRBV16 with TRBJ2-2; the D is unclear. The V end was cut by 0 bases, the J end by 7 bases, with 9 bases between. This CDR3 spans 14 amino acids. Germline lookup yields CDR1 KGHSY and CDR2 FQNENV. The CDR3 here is CASSQSRVGGELFF. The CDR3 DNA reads TGTGCCAGCAGCCAATCAAGAGTGGGCGGGGAGCTGTTTTTT. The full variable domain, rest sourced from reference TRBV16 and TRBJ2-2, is GEEVAQTPKHLVRGEGQKAKLYCAPIKGHSYVFWYQQVLKNEFKFLISFQNENVFDETGMPKERFSAKCLPNSPCSLEIQATKLEDSAVYFCASSQSRVGGELFFGEGSRLTVL.

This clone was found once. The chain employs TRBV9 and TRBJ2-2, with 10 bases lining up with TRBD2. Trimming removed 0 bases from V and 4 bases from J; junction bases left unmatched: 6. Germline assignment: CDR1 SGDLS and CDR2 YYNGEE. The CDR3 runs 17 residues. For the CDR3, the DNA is TGTGCCAGCAGCGTAGAGGGAGCGGGAGGGATCACCGGGGAGCTGTTTTTT. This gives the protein CASSVEGAGGITGELFF.

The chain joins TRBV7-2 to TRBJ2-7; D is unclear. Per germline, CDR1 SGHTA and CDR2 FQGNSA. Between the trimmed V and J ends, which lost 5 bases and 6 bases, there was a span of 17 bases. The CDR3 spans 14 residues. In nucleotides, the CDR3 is TGTGCCAGCAGCCCCATTGTCTATTCCGGCGAGCAGTACTTC. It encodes CASSPIVYSGEQYF.

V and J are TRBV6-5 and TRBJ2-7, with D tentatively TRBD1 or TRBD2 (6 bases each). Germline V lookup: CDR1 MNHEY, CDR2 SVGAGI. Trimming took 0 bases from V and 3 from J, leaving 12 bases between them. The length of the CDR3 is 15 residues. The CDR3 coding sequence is TGTGCCAGCAGTTACTCGACAAGGGGGGACTACGAGCAGTACTTC. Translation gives CASSYSTRGDYEQYF.

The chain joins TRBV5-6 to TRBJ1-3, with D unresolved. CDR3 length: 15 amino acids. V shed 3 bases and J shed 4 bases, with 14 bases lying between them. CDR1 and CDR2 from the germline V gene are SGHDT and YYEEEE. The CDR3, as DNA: TGTGCCAGCAGCTGGTTGGGGAAGGAGGGAAACACCATATATTTT. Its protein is CASSWLGKEGNTIYF.

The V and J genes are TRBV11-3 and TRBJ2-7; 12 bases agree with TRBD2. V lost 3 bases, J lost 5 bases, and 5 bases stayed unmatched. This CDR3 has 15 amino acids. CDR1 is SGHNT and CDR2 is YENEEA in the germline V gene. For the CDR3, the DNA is TGTGCCAGCAGCTTCCCGGCTAGCGGGAGGGACGAGCAGTACTTC. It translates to CASSFPASGRDEQYF. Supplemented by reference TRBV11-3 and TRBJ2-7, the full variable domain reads EAGVVQSPRYKIIEKKQPVAFWCNPISGHNTLYWYLQNLGQGPELLIRYENEEAVDDSQLPKDRFSAERLKGVDSTLKIQPAELGDSAVYLCASSFPASGRDEQYFGPGTRLTVT.

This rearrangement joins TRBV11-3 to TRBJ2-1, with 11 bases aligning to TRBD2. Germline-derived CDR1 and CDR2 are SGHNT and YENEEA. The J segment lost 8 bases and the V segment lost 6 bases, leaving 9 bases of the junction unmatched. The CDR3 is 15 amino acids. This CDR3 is CASRPPLAGVDEQFF. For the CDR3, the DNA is TGTGCCAGCAGACCCCCACTAGCGGGAGTTGATGAGCAGTTCTTC.